The rows below give T cell receptor beta chains drawn from one sample of a study of read filtering for tumor transcriptome and immune sequencing. TCRdb reanalysed the reads using MiXCR and keeps one entry per CDR3 protein. The sample includes 50,000 to 65,000 distinct CDR3 sequences, roughly 18% of them seen just once. Sequences were obtained from a population of CD138-negative cells sorted from bone marrow. These receptors originate from a donor over 35 with multiple myeloma. Both conserved end residues are part of each CDR3.

>TRBV7-9
CASSLGLASGELFF
>TRBV10-2
CASSKTRLETQYF
>TRBV5-1
CASSFAGAGNAFF
>TRBV5-1
CASSLDQGSYGYTF
>TRBV25-1
CASSKGPLNQPQHF
>TRBV25-1
CASSPPPGTGYPGANVLTF
>TRBV6-2/TRBV6-3
CASIRGTGELFF
>TRBV7-2
CASSSLTNTGELFF
>TRBV28
CASSATGLAHYNEQFF
>TRBV12-3/TRBV12-4
CASSLAGDNQPQHF
>TRBV11-2
CASSRGVQESQYF
>TRBV18
CASSPGYSGASYEQYF
>TRBV20-1
CSARDVGRTNQPQHF
>TRBV5-1
CASSLGQGEYNEQFF
>TRBV6-2/TRBV6-3
CASSNIGPEWGYEQYF
>TRBV7-7
CASSQGQNYSEQFF
>TRBV7-9
CASSLTVQDTQYF
>TRBV7-3
CASSLGLADYNEQFF
>TRBV10-3
CAISPRPGDNYGYTF
>TRBV29-1
CSGGTGVHEQYF
>TRBV20-1
CSATILAGGPRETQYF
>TRBV20-1
CSALTPGTVHYEQYF
>TRBV7-6
CASSLGAGGPGYNEQFF
>TRBV28
CASSLSSGGNEQFF
>TRBV28
CASSLRDRVGNTIYF
>TRBV11-3
CASSLVLSTGELFF
>TRBV2
CASTQPKLAGGTDTQYF
>TRBV7-2
CASSITTSGRLYF
>TRBV7-8
CASSNRDRGNQPQHF
>TRBV5-1
CASSFDGEQYF
>TRBV7-9
CASSPTRNEQFF
>TRBV10-1
CASSESIMTGYTGELFF
>TRBV6-2/TRBV6-3
CASSSGTSGGLWYEQYF
>TRBV7-7
CASSQNRNTGELFF
>TRBV6-5
CASSYREHTEAFF
>TRBV20-1
CSAQTSGAYNEQFF
>TRBV7-2
CASRWESGGVSYEQYF
>TRBV10-3
CAISESLTSGGTTDTQYF
>TRBV29-1
CSSWDRSTDTQYF
>TRBV20-1
CSATPLGRLASPDTQYF
>TRBV24-1
CATSDRDRGHEQYF
>TRBV20-1
CSARYGGGINEQFF
>TRBV4-1
CASSSLSAREKQETQYF
>TRBV5-1
CASSWGLAGGYFWGNEQFF
>TRBV7-2
CASSWAQGVTEAFF
>TRBV6-1
CASSVGQRRTEAFF
>TRBV6-5
CASSYSSGGPYNEQFF
>TRBV11-2
CASSLTTPSNTGELFF
>TRBV7-9
CASSLIIKMNTEAFF
>TRBV12-3/TRBV12-4
CASSGNSYEQHF
>TRBV5-4
CASGLLRGLGYNEQFF
>TRBV20-1
CSARDPGGGKYYEQYF